The source of this T cell receptor beta chain is a study of metastatic and nonmetastatic thyroid tumors. Overall study: Repertoires from blood and tumor or nodule tissue of malignant and benign thyroid patients were compared. Whole-study findings and limits: It was reported that TCR beta diversity was significantly higher in malignant thyroid tumors than benign nodules, in blood and tumor.

Every patient was untreated before thyroid surgery. Original handling: Clinicopathological groups differed in CDR3, with these differences serving to build a distant-metastasis classifier for papillary thyroid cancer. TCRdb re-clonotyped the PCR reads through MiXCR. V and J calls and clone size were set by TCRdb, not the authors. The data hold fewer than 25,000 clones, with about a sixth observed a single time. The V end lost 5 bases, the J end lost 6 bases, and 12 bases lay between the germline ends. Germline V gene data show CDR1 as SGHTA and CDR2 as FQGTGA. CDR3 size: 13 residues. A note on this clone: What it recognizes is unknown.

Sequenced material: blood. The TCR comes from a female donor with papillary thyroid cancer or a benign thyroid nodule (not recorded which). Some clones in this sample may be carry-over from other donors' samples. The V gene is TRBV7-3, the J gene TRBJ2-3; D gene unclear. The CDR3 sequence is CASSANLGDTQYF. CDR3 DNA: TGTGCCAGCAGCGCAAACCTCGGGGATACGCAGTATTTT.